The clone carrying this TCR beta chain was seen more than once but under ten times. V lost 3 bases and J 7 bases, leaving 13 bases between the germline ends. This CDR3 has 13 residues. Germline lookup yields CDR1 MNHEY and CDR2 SMNVEV (reference sequence). This sample was included in a study of type 1 and type 2 diabetes patients. Other autoimmune diseases and infections within the past four weeks excluded donors. Genomic DNA was the PCR template. Amplification of the beta chain CDR3 used 30 forward and 13 reverse multiplex primers. TCRdb analysed the multiplex PCR reads with MiXCR anew, one entry per CDR3 protein. This sample has fewer than 300,000 distinct CDR3 sequences, with 47% found just once.

Sequences were obtained from peripheral blood mononuclear cells (PBMCs). This chain links TRBV27 with TRBJ2-7, with D perhaps TRBD2 (6 bases). The sequence came from a man between 18 and 29 years old with type 2 diabetes. The DNA of the CDR3 is TGTGCCAGCAGTTTGCCCGGCGGGGCGGAGCAGTACTTC. Protein sequence: CASSLPGGAEQYF.